Listed below are T cell receptor beta chains from one sample, sequenced in a study of beta chain features in type 1 diabetes. Libraries were prepared by immunoSEQ multiplex PCR; TCRdb keeps only in-frame clonotypes and omits some of them. The sample yields 140,000 or so clones, just over 9% seen once. Material for sequencing was central memory CD4+ T cells from blood. The receptors stem from a man between 18 and 29 years old in good health. Each CDR3 is given with its conserved first and last residue. D genes are given only for firm matches. Clone size is stated in some rows and not others, as once, few, many or a class when expanded.

j_call d_call clone_size v_call cdr3_nt cdr3_aa
TRBJ1-6 NA few TRBV27 TGTGCCAGCAGTTTATGGCCCCCCTATAATTCACCCCTCCACTTT CASSLWPPYNSPLHF
TRBJ2-2 TRBD2 NA TRBV4-2 TGTGCCAGCAGCCAAGAAAGTTTAGCGGGGGGGCATACCGGGGAGCTGTTTTTT CASSQESLAGGHTGELFF
TRBJ1-2 NA NA TRBV19 TGTGCCAGTAGTATGAACAGGGATAATGGCTACACCTTC CASSMNRDNGYTF
TRBJ1-1 NA NA TRBV19 TGTGCCAGTAGTGTTCACACAGATAGGAACACTGAAGCTTTCTTT CASSVHTDRNTEAFF
TRBJ2-7 TRBD1 NA TRBV19 TGTGCCAGTAGTATACTGGACAGGTACTACGAGCAGTACTTC CASSILDRYYEQYF
TRBJ2-1 TRBD2 few TRBV30 TGTGCCTGGGCGGGGGGGCGGTATAATGAGCAGTTCTTC CAWAGGRYNEQFF
TRBJ1-4 NA few TRBV9 TGTGCCAGCAGCGTAGGCAGGACTAATGAAAAACTGTTTTTT CASSVGRTNEKLFF
TRBJ1-2 NA few TRBV4-3 TGCGCCAGCAGCCAAGAAGTTCCGGGGGGCTACACCTTC CASSQEVPGGYTF
TRBJ2-3 NA many TRBV6-6 TGTGCCAGCAGCCAACAGGGCACAGATACGCAGTATTTT CASSQQGTDTQYF
TRBJ2-1 NA few TRBV29-1 TGCAGCGTTGCACCTATGGCGGTGGGCAATGAGCAGTTCTTC CSVAPMAVGNEQFF
TRBJ1-6 NA NA TRBV5-8 TGTGCCAGCAGCGGGGGACTGAGAAATTCACCCCTCCACTTT CASSGGLRNSPLHF
TRBJ2-2 NA few TRBV27 TGTGCCAGCAGGCAAACAGGGTACGGGGAGCTGTTTTTT CASRQTGYGELFF
TRBJ2-6 NA few TRBV11-2 TGTGCCAGCAGCCTTAGAGGGATACTCTCTGGGGCCAACGTCCTGACTTTC CASSLRGILSGANVLTF
TRBJ2-1 TRBD2 few TRBV7-9 TGTGCCAGCAGCTTCTGGCGGGGGGGTTGGAATGAGCAGTTCTTC CASSFWRGGWNEQFF